One sample yielded the 11 T cell receptor beta chains listed below, sequenced in a study of post-analysis software for immune sequencing data (dated by TCRdb to about 2015). The library was made by PCR. Sequenced on an Illumina HiSeq 2500. To reduce PCR and sequencing biases, unique molecular identifiers were built into the TCR beta cDNA libraries. TCRdb passed the public sequencing reads through fastp at Q25 and MiXCR, retaining productive beta sequences. Each CDR3 protein appears once, grouped with its most common genes and DNA. In all, the sample holds about 430,000 distinct CDR3 sequences, and 35% to 45% of those were seen once. The top ten clones comprise about 7.6% of the sample. The investigation overall reported the following: Significantly higher frequencies in patients than in controls were found for roughly 5 TRBV segments, including TRBV5-6, TRBV5-1 and TRBV20-1.

These receptors have no identified antigens. Material: blood. The receptors were sampled from a girl aged 2 to 9 with multiple sclerosis.

This clonotype was seen more than once but under ten times. The chain couples TRBV20-1 to TRBJ1-5, with 9 positions matching TRBD1. The CDR3 has 15 residues. Unmatched junction bases numbered 5, after V lost 1 base and J lost 4 bases. Looked up from germline, CDR1 is DFQATT and CDR2 is SNEGSKA (reference sequence). The CDR3 reads CSARASGQGNQPQHF. CDR3 DNA: TGCAGTGCTAGAGCGTCGGGACAGGGAAATCAGCCCCAGCATTTT.

Regarding this clonotype: The junction shows a germline mismatch at one end, possibly a read error. This chain uses TRBV7-2 with TRBJ2-2; 8 bases line up with TRBD2. The germline V gene encodes CDR1 SGHTA and CDR2 FQGNSA. The CDR3 is 17 residues long. CDR3 nucleotides: TGTGCCAGCAGCTTAGACGGGGGGGGAGCCAACACCGGGGAGCGGTTTTTT. This sequence encodes CASSLDGGGANTGERFF.

Worth noting for this clonotype: A much more abundant neighbour one base away suggests this may be a read error. The gene calls are TRBV20-1 and TRBJ2-6; a possible D gene is TRBD2 (5 bases). Germline V gene lookup returns CDR1 DFQATT and CDR2 SNEGSKA (reference sequence). The CDR3 totals 12 residues. The DNA of the CDR3 is TGCAGTACTAGGGTATGGGCCAACGTCCTGACTTTC. Encoded protein: CSTRVWANVLTF.

The chain joins TRBV20-1 to TRBJ2-5; D is perhaps TRBD2 (7 bases). This CDR3 has 13 amino acids. Per germline, CDR1 DFQATT and CDR2 SNEGSKA (reference sequence). The germline V and J ends were trimmed by 5 bases and 7 bases, with 17 bases remaining between them. The CDR3 reads CSAVLGGLGTQYF. CDR3 nucleotides: TGCAGTGCTGTCCTCGGGGGGCTGGGGACCCAGTACTTC.

The chain combines TRBV20-1 with TRBJ1-1; no firm D call. Per germline, CDR1 DFQATT and CDR2 SNEGSKA (reference sequence). Trimming shortened V by 4 bases and J by 5 bases, and 17 bases separated the two germline ends. The CDR3 has 14 residues. The CDR3 sequence: CSANRVGRRTEAFF. The CDR3 DNA reads TGCAGTGCTAATAGGGTCGGTCGGCGAACTGAAGCTTTCTTT.

The genes are TRBV5-5 and TRBJ2-3; 9 bases align to TRBD1. Germline values: CDR1 SGHKS, CDR2 YYEKEE (reference sequence). Unmatched junction bases numbered 11, after V lost 2 bases and J lost 4 bases. There are 17 residues in the CDR3. The CDR3 DNA is TGTGCCAGCAGCTTACCCTCCGGGACAGGGTTTTCAGATACGCAGTATTTT. It encodes CASSLPSGTGFSDTQYF. The variable domain in full, with the rest retrieved from reference TRBV5-5 and TRBJ2-3, is DAGVTQSPTHLIKTRGQQVTLRCSPISGHKSVSWYQQVLGQGPQFIFQYYEKEERGRGNFPDRFSARQFPNYSSELNVNALLLGDSALYLCASSLPSGTGFSDTQYFGPGTRLTVL.

The rearrangement uses TRBV28 and TRBJ1-1, with TRBD1 identical over 8 bases. Germline V lookup: CDR1 MDHEN, CDR2 SYDVKM. J lost 6 bases, V lost 8 bases, and 11 bases had no gene match. This CDR3 is 14 amino acids long. This CDR3 reads CASQSNIQGAEAFF. CDR3 sequence (DNA): TGTGCCAGCCAATCTAACATACAGGGGGCTGAAGCTTTCTTT.

The V and J genes are TRBV4-3 and TRBJ2-1; tentatively, D is TRBD1 (5 bases). There are 17 residues in the CDR3. Germline assignment: CDR1 LGHNA and CDR2 YSLEER. Trimming pared 4 bases from V and 2 bases from J, leaving 18 bases between. CDR3 DNA sequence: TGCGCCAGCAGCCCCAGAGACAGAGAGATTACCTACAATGAGCAGTTCTTC. This sequence encodes CASSPRDREITYNEQFF.

This clonotype was detected a few times. This chain links TRBV13 with TRBJ2-1, with TRBD2 matching over 13 bases. CDR3 length equals 16 residues. Germline V gene data show CDR1 as PRHDT and CDR2 as FYEKMQ (reference sequence). Trimming at V came to 5 bases and at J to 3 bases, leaving 4 bases not matched to a gene. The CDR3 DNA sequence: TGTGCCAGCAGCCAGACTAGCGGGAGGATCTACAATGAGCAGTTCTTC. It specifies CASSQTSGRIYNEQFF.

V and J are TRBV11-2 and TRBJ2-1, with 13 bases that match TRBD2. The CDR3 is 15 residues long. In germline, CDR1 is SGHAT, CDR2 FQNNGV. Germline trimming cut 3 bases from V and 8 bases from J; bases unmatched to any gene: 4. The CDR3 protein is CASSFTSGGAHEQFF. The CDR3 DNA follows: TGTGCCAGCAGCTTCACTAGCGGGGGGGCCCATGAGCAGTTCTTC.

V usage is TRBV20-1 and J usage is TRBJ2-4; TRBD2 matches 7 bases. J gave up 13 bases and V 5 bases, and 20 bases lay outside the gene matches. Germline V gene sequence: CDR1 DFQATT, CDR2 SNEGSKA (reference sequence). This CDR3 is built from 15 residues. The CDR3 protein is CSAYPGGGTHLMQYF. The CDR3 DNA is TGCAGTGCTTATCCCGGCGGGGGAACACATTTGATGCAGTACTTC.